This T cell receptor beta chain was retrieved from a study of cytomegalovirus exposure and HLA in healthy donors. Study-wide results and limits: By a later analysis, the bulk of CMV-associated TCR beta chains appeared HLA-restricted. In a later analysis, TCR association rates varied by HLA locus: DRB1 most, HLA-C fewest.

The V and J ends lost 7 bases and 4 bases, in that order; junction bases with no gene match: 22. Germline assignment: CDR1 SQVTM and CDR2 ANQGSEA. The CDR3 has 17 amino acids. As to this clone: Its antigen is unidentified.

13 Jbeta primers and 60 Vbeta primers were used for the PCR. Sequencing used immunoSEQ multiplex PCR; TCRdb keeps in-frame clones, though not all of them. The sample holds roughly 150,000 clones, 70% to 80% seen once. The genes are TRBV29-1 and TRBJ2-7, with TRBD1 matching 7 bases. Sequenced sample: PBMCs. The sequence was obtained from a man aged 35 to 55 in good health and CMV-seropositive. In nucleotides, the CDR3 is TGCAGCGCCTCGGTGAGGGGGCCTGTATTAGATGGGTACGAGCAGTACTTC. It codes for CSASVRGPVLDGYEQYF.